This T cell receptor beta chain was profiled in a study of blood T cell repertoires in COVID-19. Germline V gene lookup returns CDR1 SGHRS and CDR2 YFSETQ. V lost 5 bases, J lost 3 bases, and 18 bases lay in between. The CDR3 spans 16 residues. Libraries were prepared by immunoSEQ multiplex PCR; TCRdb keeps only in-frame clonotypes and omits some of them. This table has more than 55,000 clones, around 80% appearing once. Sequenced sample: peripheral blood. The clonotype was recovered from a woman older than 75 with acute or convalescent COVID-19. This rearrangement joins TRBV5-1 to TRBJ1-3; D not certain. CDR3 nucleotides: TGCGCCAGCAGAAAAGAGCTGGGTACTAATGGAAACACCATATATTTT. It is translated as CASRKELGTNGNTIYF.